The sequence of this T cell receptor beta chain was determined in a study of blood T cells in healthy people across ages. Using a J-beta primer mix together with a sample-barcoded 5' primer, a second PCR was run for roughly 7 to 12 cycles. TCRdb re-called the 5' RACE reads with MiXCR, one entry per CDR3 protein. The sample holds some 900,000 distinct CDR3 sequences, around 46% seen once. Regarding the study as a whole: In these data, TCR beta diversity tracked strongly with naive T cell percentage.

Details on this clonotype: The antigen is not known. Relative to the germline gene, one junction end is altered; a read error may explain this.

This CDR3 comprises 16 residues. Germline V gene data show CDR1 as SGDLS and CDR2 as YYNGEE. The chain joins TRBV9 to TRBJ2-2; 7 bases are a match to TRBD1. This TCR was recovered from a young man in good health. Sequenced sample: blood. CDR3 in DNA: TGTGCCGGCAGCGTAGAGGCAGGGGGAAGTACCGGGGAGCTGTTTTTT. This encodes CAGSVEAGGSTGELFF.